Below are 20 T cell receptor beta chains sequenced from a single sample in a study of T-cell reconstitution after alpha-beta-depleted transplantation in children. The TCRbeta library incorporated unique molecular identifiers. TCRdb re-derived calls from the PCR reads in MiXCR, one entry per CDR3 protein. Of around 450,000 distinct CDR3 sequences listed, about 10% are singletons. Specimen: PBMCs, collected before TCRalphabeta/CD19-depleted stem cell transplant. The receptors derive from a child aged 2-15 years with inherited bone marrow failure, due to receive a stem cell transplant.

This clonotype was seen many times. The rearrangement links TRBV20-1 to TRBJ2-1, with 8 bases lining up with TRBD2. Looked up from germline, CDR1 is DFQATT and CDR2 is SNEGSKA (reference sequence). This CDR3 spans 15 amino acids. Trimming at V came to 5 bases and at J to 9 bases, leaving 15 bases not matched to a gene. The CDR3 DNA sequence: TGCAGTGCTCGGGACCCCGGGACTAGTTTCGGTGAGCAGTTCTTC. Its protein product is CSARDPGTSFGEQFF.

This chain uses TRBV7-3 with TRBJ2-7; 7 bases are a match to TRBD1. There are 15 residues in the CDR3. V dropped 1 base and J dropped 0; count of bases not matched to a gene: 3. Germline values: CDR1 SGHTA, CDR2 FQGTGA. CDR3 sequence reads: CASSLRGGLSYEQYF. Here the CDR3 DNA reads TGTGCCAGCAGCTTAAGAGGGGGCCTCTCCTACGAGCAGTACTTC.

This chain uses TRBV18 with TRBJ2-3; the D is unclear. Germline V CDR1 and CDR2: KGHSH, LQKENI. This CDR3 spans 14 amino acids. V was cut by 0 bases and J by 3 bases, with 7 bases left in between. Here the CDR3 reads CASSPPIRTDTQYF. In DNA form, the CDR3 reads TGTGCCAGCTCACCACCCATCCGGACAGATACGCAGTATTTT.

The table lists this clonotype with a few counts. This CDR3 reads CASGGGTNYGYTF. In DNA form, the CDR3 reads TGTGCCAGCGGGGGGGGGACGAACTATGGCTACACCTTC. This chain connects TRBV7-2 to TRBJ1-2; possible D gene TRBD1, 5 bases. With 8 bases removed from V and 2 bases from J, the gap between germline ends came to 12 bases. Germline CDR1 is SGHTA and CDR2 is FQGNSA. There are 13 residues in the CDR3.

This chain connects TRBV7-9 to TRBJ2-7; TRBD2 matches at 11 bases. V shed 4 bases, J shed 3 bases, and the junction held 5 bases outside the gene matches. There are 15 residues in the CDR3. Germline V gene lookup returns CDR1 SEHNR and CDR2 FQNEAQ (reference sequence). CDR3 nucleotides: TGTGCCAGCAGCTGGCCCCTAGCGGGAGGCTACGAGCAGTACTTC. Its translation is CASSWPLAGGYEQYF.

This clonotype was counted a few times. This chain joins TRBV27 and TRBJ2-3, with a tentative D call TRBD2 (7 bases). The CDR3 length is 16 residues. CDR1 and CDR2 (germline): MNHEY, SMNVEV (reference sequence). Trimming removed 7 bases from V and 4 bases from J, with 21 bases in between. The CDR3 reads CASTPRGGGPADTQYF. The CDR3 coding sequence is TGTGCCAGCACCCCTCGAGGGGGAGGGCCGGCAGATACGCAGTATTTT.

This clonotype was recorded at least ten times. This chain links TRBV15 with TRBJ2-5; the D is unclear. Germline CDR1 and CDR2: LNHNV and YYDKDF (reference sequence). The CDR3 spans 16 residues. V lost 11 bases to trimming and J lost 2 bases, with 24 bases between them. CDR3 in DNA: TGTGCCCCCCGAGCTCTCCCGGACCCAAATCAAGAGACCCAGTACTTC. It translates to CAPRALPDPNQETQYF.

This clonotype was found many times. V usage is TRBV7-2 and J usage is TRBJ1-5, with 9 nucleotides matching TRBD1. Looked up from germline, CDR1 is SGHTA and CDR2 is FQGNSA. V gave up 2 bases and J gave up 6 bases; unmatched junction bases: 5. The CDR3 runs to 15 residues. Written as DNA, the CDR3 is TGTGCCAGCAGCTTATTGACAGGGGGGGCTCAGCCCCAGCATTTT. Translation: CASSLLTGGAQPQHF.

About this clonotype: Possible read error: a much larger clone is one base away. The V call is TRBV15, the J call TRBJ1-2; D unclear. CDR1 and CDR2 from the germline V gene are LNHNV and YYDKDF (reference sequence). The CDR3 is made up of 16 amino acids. The ends were cut back, 0 bases at V and 6 bases at J, with 17 bases in the middle. The DNA for the CDR3 is TGTGCCACCAGCAGAGAGGTCGGGGATGGGGTTGATGGCTACACCTTC. Its translation: CATSREVGDGVDGYTF. The full variable domain, in which reference TRBV15 and TRBJ1-2 provide the parts outside the CDR3, is DAMVIQNPRYQVTQFGKPVTLSCSQTLNHNVMYWYQQKSSQAPKLLFHYYDKDFNNEADTPDNFQSRRPNTSFCFLDIRSPGLGDTAMYLCATSREVGDGVDGYTFGSGTRLTVV.

This clonotype was recorded a few times. The chain uses TRBV6-1 and TRBJ2-1; TRBD2 agrees at 10 bases. The germline V gene encodes CDR1 MNHNS and CDR2 SASEGT. V was pared by 11 bases and J by 8 bases, with 12 bases of the junction left unmatched. This CDR3 has 14 amino acids. The CDR3 DNA is TGTGCCGTTAAGAAGCGGGAGGGCGGGGATGAGCAGTTCTTC. It codes for CAVKKREGGDEQFF.

The V call is TRBV20-1, the J call TRBJ2-5; D may be TRBD2 (6 bases). Germline lookup yields CDR1 DFQATT and CDR2 SNEGSKA (reference sequence). The V end was cut by 8 bases, the J end by 2 bases, with 21 bases between. CDR3 length: 15 amino acids. The CDR3 reads CSPWLGVGGQETQYF. CDR3 in DNA: TGCAGTCCATGGTTGGGGGTGGGAGGTCAAGAGACCCAGTACTTC.

This chain connects TRBV5-4 to TRBJ2-5; possible D gene TRBD1, 6 bases. The CDR3 is 15 residues long. Trimming removed 5 bases at V and 4 bases at J, with 18 bases between. CDR1 is SGHNT, CDR2 YYREEE, per germline (reference sequence). The CDR3 coding sequence is TGTGCCAGCAGGAGTACAACAGGGTTCGGAGAGACCCAGTACTTC. Amino acid sequence: CASRSTTGFGETQYF.

The rearrangement links TRBV7-9 to TRBJ1-1; no firm D call. V lost 3 bases to trimming and J lost 6 bases, with 11 bases between them. The CDR3 sequence is 13 residues long. Germline CDR1 reads SEHNR; CDR2 reads FQNEAQ (reference sequence). CDR3 residues: CASSFGVVAEAFF. The CDR3 bases are TGTGCCAGCAGCTTTGGGGTGGTGGCTGAAGCTTTCTTT. Full variable domain (remainder filled in from reference TRBV7-9 and TRBJ1-1): DTGVSQNPRHKITKRGQNVTFRCDPISEHNRLYWYRQTLGQGPEFLTYFQNEAQLEKSRLLSDRFSAERPKGSFSTLEIQRTEQGDSAMYLCASSFGVVAEAFFGQGTRLTVV.

Points on this clonotype: This could be a read error, since a much larger clone is one nucleotide away. The V and J genes are TRBV30 and TRBJ1-4, with D unclear. Germline lookup yields CDR1 GTSNPN and CDR2 SVGIG (reference sequence). With 5 bases removed from V and 8 bases from J, the gap between germline ends came to 12 bases. The CDR3 totals 12 residues. The CDR3, as DNA: TGTGCCTGGGGACCGGAGCAGGAAAAACTGTTTTTT. Its protein is CAWGPEQEKLFF. The variable domain in full, completed from reference TRBV30 and TRBJ1-4, reads SQTIHQWPATLVQPVGSPLSLECTVEGTSNPNLYWYRQAAGRGLQLLFYSVGIGQISSEVPQNLSASRPQDRQFILSSKKLLLSDSGFYLCAWGPEQEKLFFGSGTQLSVL.

This clonotype was recorded many times. The chain combines TRBV5-6 with TRBJ2-7; D might be TRBD1 (6 bases). This CDR3 spans 15 amino acids. Germline V gene data show CDR1 as SGHDT and CDR2 as YYEEEE. V lost 2 bases to trimming and J lost 4 bases, with 16 bases between them. In DNA form, the CDR3 reads TGTGCCAGCAGCTTCAGACAGGCTCGGCTATACGAGCAGTACTTC. Translation: CASSFRQARLYEQYF.

In its sample, this clonotype was seen a few times. The V and J genes are TRBV27 and TRBJ2-7; 14 positions match TRBD2. Germline V gene data show CDR1 as MNHEY and CDR2 as SMNVEV (reference sequence). The CDR3 is made up of 16 amino acids. Trimming took 6 bases from V and 4 from J; bases not matched to a gene: 8. The CDR3 is CASRTSGTSGRYEQYF. CDR3 in DNA: TGTGCCAGCAGAACTTCCGGGACTAGCGGGAGATACGAGCAGTACTTC.

In its sample, this clonotype was seen a few times. V gene TRBV30 combines with J gene TRBJ1-5, with D maybe TRBD1 (6 bases). Trimming stripped 5 bases from V and 9 bases from J, with 11 bases between. Per the germline V gene, CDR1 is GTSNPN and CDR2 is SVGIG (reference sequence). The length of the CDR3 is 11 residues. The CDR3: CAWEQGGPQHF. In nucleotides, the CDR3 is TGTGCCTGGGAACAGGGCGGGCCCCAGCATTTT.

This clonotype occurred many times. V and J are TRBV5-3 and TRBJ1-2; D is unresolved. TRBV5-3 is classed as an ORF, of uncertain function. V lost 8 bases and J 1 base, leaving 21 bases between the germline ends. This CDR3 is built from 16 residues. CDR3 nucleotides: TGTGCCAGGGGAAGGGTCCAAAGACCCTATAACTATGGCTACACCTTC. Its translation is CARGRVQRPYNYGYTF.

This clonotype was recorded many times. The gene calls are TRBV7-4 and TRBJ2-3; D is possibly TRBD1 (6 bases). The germline CDR1 and CDR2 sequences are SGHVT and SQSDAQ. V was cut by 1 base and J by 4 bases, with 12 bases left in between. The CDR3 has 15 amino acids. The CDR3 DNA reads as TGTGCCAGCAGCTTAGGGGCAGGGGCCCCAGATACGCAGTATTTT. Translated, it gives CASSLGAGAPDTQYF.

At least ten counts were recorded for this clonotype. The chain recombines TRBV6-5 with TRBJ1-1; D is uncertain. The CDR3 loop spans 13 amino acids. CDR1 and CDR2 (germline): MNHEY, SVGAGI. V gave up 2 bases and J gave up 3 bases, with 7 bases separating them. The CDR3 here is CASSYEGYTEAFF. The CDR3 DNA is TGTGCCAGCAGTTACGAAGGGTACACTGAAGCTTTCTTT.